One sample yielded the 20 T cell receptor beta chains listed below, sequenced in a study of blood T cell repertoires in COVID-19. TCRdb's copy holds only in-frame clones and misses some; the assay was immunoSEQ multiplex PCR. The data show about 190,000 clones, with 90% seen just once and around 0.53% held by the top ten. What was sequenced was peripheral blood. The source of these receptors is a man aged 50 or older with acute or convalescent COVID-19.

The rearrangement uses TRBV7-2 and TRBJ2-1, with TRBD2 matching over 9 bases. This CDR3 spans 17 amino acids. The V gene end was trimmed by 6 bases and the J gene end by 0 bases; junction bases not matched to a gene: 9. The germline CDR1 and CDR2 sequences are SGHTA and FQGNSA. The CDR3 here is CASRKLSGRSSYNEQFF. CDR3 sequence (DNA): TGTGCCAGCAGGAAGCTAAGCGGGAGGAGCTCCTACAATGAGCAGTTCTTC.

J is TRBJ2-2 and V is TRBV29-1; D possibly corresponds to TRBD2 (6 bases). Trimming cost V 7 bases and J 4 bases, with 13 bases left between them. The CDR3 spans 13 residues. CDR1 is SQVTM and CDR2 is ANQGSEA in the germline V gene. The CDR3 loop reads CSGSRTTTGELFF. CDR3 nucleotides: TGCAGCGGAAGCCGGACTACCACCGGGGAGCTGTTTTTT.

The chain employs TRBV3-1 (or the pseudogene TRBV3-2) and TRBJ2-2, with D maybe TRBD2 (5 bases). V was pared by 4 bases and J by 6 bases, with 15 bases between. The CDR3 spans 15 residues. Germline CDR1 reads LGHDT; CDR2 reads YNNKEL (reference sequence). The DNA for the CDR3 is TGTGCCAGCAGCCGAGGACTCGTTAGGGCCGGGGAGCTGTTTTTT. Amino acids: CASSRGLVRAGELFF.

CDR3 region: CASSERGQGELFF. The CDR3 coding sequence is TGTGCCAGCAGTGAGAGGGGGCAAGGGGAGCTGTTTTTT. This rearrangement joins TRBV6-1 to TRBJ2-2; TRBD1 agrees at 7 bases. This CDR3 region has 13 residues. With V trimmed by 3 bases and J by 8 bases, 3 bases remained unmatched. The germline gives CDR1 MNHNS, CDR2 SASEGT.

V is TRBV6-1 and J is TRBJ1-1; D possibly corresponds to TRBD1 (5 bases). CDR3 length equals 12 residues. Germline CDR1 is MNHNS and CDR2 is SASEGT. With 8 bases removed from V and 3 bases from J, the gap between germline ends came to 10 bases. CDR3 nucleotide sequence: TGTGCCAGCGGGATAGGGGACACTGAAGCTTTCTTT. Translated, it gives CASGIGDTEAFF.

This clone was observed once. The V gene is TRBV24-1, the J gene TRBJ2-3; 11 nucleotides line up with TRBD2. Germline V gives CDR1 KGHDR, CDR2 SFDVKD. The CDR3 is made up of 18 amino acids. J gave up 2 bases and V 0 bases, and 6 bases lay outside the gene matches. The CDR3 is CATSDLGTSGDFTDTQYF. CDR3 in DNA: TGTGCCACCAGTGATTTGGGGACTAGCGGAGACTTCACAGATACGCAGTATTTT.

This chain connects TRBV6-6 to TRBJ1-5; D gene unclear. Germline V lookup: CDR1 MNHNY, CDR2 SVGAGI (reference sequence). Trimming took off 5 bases at V and 6 bases at J, with 14 bases between the two ends. The CDR3 contains 14 residues. In DNA, the CDR3 is TGTGCCAGCAGTCCCCCCGTTGGCGGTCAGCCCCAGCATTTT. Translating it yields CASSPPVGGQPQHF.

This clone has just a few counts. The V and J genes are TRBV10-3 and TRBJ2-5; D may be TRBD2 (5 bases). Trimming took off 6 bases at V and 5 bases at J, with 13 bases between the two ends. CDR1 ENHRY and CDR2 SYGVKD come from the germline V gene. This CDR3 contains 13 residues. CDR3 region: CAISGLSRETQYF. The DNA for the CDR3 is TGTGCCATCAGCGGACTCAGTCGGGAGACCCAGTACTTC.

The V and J genes are TRBV29-1 and TRBJ1-2, with TRBD1 matching over 7 bases. Germline-derived CDR1 and CDR2 are SQVTM and ANQGSEA. V gave up 0 bases and J gave up 6 bases; unmatched junction bases: 13. The CDR3 is made up of 16 amino acids. CDR3 protein: CSVEDRWQGVRHGYTF. As DNA, the CDR3 is TGCAGCGTTGAAGATAGATGGCAGGGGGTGAGGCATGGCTACACCTTC.

The chain joins TRBV9 to TRBJ1-1; 7 positions agree with TRBD1. V was clipped by 2 bases and J by 2 bases; unmatched bases: 6. This CDR3 contains 15 residues. The germline CDR1 and CDR2 sequences are SGDLS and YYNGEE. The CDR3, as DNA: TGTGCCAGCAGCGTCACGGGGACAGCCAACACTGAAGCTTTCTTT. As protein: CASSVTGTANTEAFF.

The V and J genes are TRBV7-8 and TRBJ2-5; 10 bases agree with TRBD2. J was trimmed by 5 bases and V by 1 base; bases with no gene match: 7. Germline CDR1 is SGHVS and CDR2 is FQNEAQ. This CDR3 has 16 residues. In DNA, the CDR3 is TGTGCCAGCAGCTTAGGTCCCGGGACTAGCGTCGAGACCCAGTACTTC. The encoded protein is CASSLGPGTSVETQYF.

This clone is a singleton in its sample. The chain carries TRBV10-3 and TRBJ1-1; 8 bases are a match to TRBD1. With V trimmed by 5 bases and J by 3 bases, 2 bases remained unmatched. The CDR3 extends over 13 amino acids. Per germline, CDR1 ENHRY and CDR2 SYGVKD. The CDR3 nucleotides read TGTGCCATCAGTACGACAGGGGACACTGAAGCTTTCTTT. Translating gives CAISTTGDTEAFF.

About this clone: This specimen includes other DNA sequences encoding the same CDR3. V gene TRBV6-5 combines with J gene TRBJ1-2; the D gene is possibly TRBD1 (6 bases). The germline V and J ends were trimmed by 6 bases and 5 bases, with 10 bases remaining between them. This CDR3 is built from 12 residues. Per the germline V gene, CDR1 is MNHEY and CDR2 is SVGAGI. This CDR3 reads CASSPTGYGYTF. The DNA for the CDR3 is TGTGCCAGCAGCCCAACAGGGTATGGCTACACCTTC.

The chain is built from TRBV11-1 and TRBJ1-2; D remains ambiguous. From germline, CDR1 is SGHAT and CDR2 FQDESV (reference sequence). V was shortened by 3 bases and J by 2 bases, with 10 bases between the two germline ends. The CDR3 totals 14 residues. The CDR3: CASSLGSLNYGYTF. In DNA, the CDR3 is TGTGCCAGCAGCTTGGGCAGTTTAAACTATGGCTACACCTTC.

The rearrangement uses TRBV27 and TRBJ2-1; 8 nucleotides match TRBD2. The length of the CDR3 is 17 residues. Germline assignment: CDR1 MNHEY and CDR2 SMNVEV (reference sequence). The trim removed 1 base at V and 0 bases at J, leaving 5 bases unmatched. CDR3 region: CASSLFRGGSSYNEQFF. In DNA, the CDR3 is TGTGCCAGCAGTTTATTTCGCGGGGGGAGCTCCTACAATGAGCAGTTCTTC.

The rearrangement uses TRBV5-1 and TRBJ2-7, with 14 bases matching TRBD2. The CDR3 spans 16 residues. CDR1 is SGHRS and CDR2 is YFSETQ in the germline V gene. J gave up 5 bases and V 0 bases, and 4 bases lay outside the gene matches. Here the CDR3 reads CASSLGLAGGLDEQYF. The CDR3 DNA is TGCGCCAGCAGCTTGGGACTAGCGGGAGGGCTGGACGAGCAGTACTTC.

The CDR3 DNA sequence: TGTGCCAGCAGTAAGACAGGGTTTAATGAAAAACTGTTTTTT. This gives the protein CASSKTGFNEKLFF. The chain couples TRBV28 to TRBJ1-4; 7 nucleotides align to TRBD1. The CDR3 sequence is 14 residues long. With 5 bases clipped from V and 4 bases from J, the junction kept 4 bases outside the gene matches. Germline CDR1 MDHEN, CDR2 SYDVKM.

This clone was recorded once. The chain recombines TRBV4-2 with TRBJ2-1; 11 nucleotides line up with TRBD2. The germline V gene has CDR1 LGHNA and CDR2 YNFKEQ. Unmatched junction bases numbered 13, after V lost 0 bases and J lost 15 bases. The CDR3 spans 16 residues. CDR3 coding DNA: TGTGCCAGCAGCCAAGATCTGGCTAGCGGGGGGACGGTTGCGTTCTTC. As protein: CASSQDLASGGTVAFF.

V is TRBV4-2 and J is TRBJ2-1, with D perhaps TRBD2 (6 bases). Germline V gene lookup returns CDR1 LGHNA and CDR2 YNFKEQ. The V end was cut by 6 bases, the J end by 10 bases, with 7 bases between. The CDR3 runs to 10 residues. The CDR3 DNA is TGTGCCAGCAGGGGAGGAGAGCAGTTCTTC. This codes for CASRGGEQFF.

This chain links TRBV20-1 with TRBJ1-1, with 7 bases that match TRBD1. The V and J ends lost 3 bases and 6 bases, in that order; junction bases with no gene match: 1. This CDR3 is 11 amino acids long. The germline CDR1 and CDR2 sequences are DFQATT and SNEGSKA (reference sequence). CDR3 DNA sequence: TGCAGTGCTAGGGGACAGTCTGAAGCTTTCTTT. This translates into CSARGQSEAFF.